The clone carrying this TCR beta chain was observed a handful of times. Drawn from each donor were around 10 milliliters of peripheral blood. The data stem from a study of blood T cells in healthy people across ages. The use of a sample-barcoded 5' primer and a J-beta primer mix characterized a second PCR of roughly 7 to 11 cycles. TCRdb called the 5' RACE reads again in MiXCR, with one record for every CDR3 protein. This table has approximately 850,000 distinct CDR3 sequences, under 45% appearing once. Trimming stripped 4 bases from V and 4 bases from J, with 14 bases between. The germline V gene has CDR1 SGHDT and CDR2 YYEEEE. CDR3 length equals 14 residues.

This TCR came from a man in his fifties or sixties in good health. J is TRBJ1-1 and V is TRBV5-6, with D maybe TRBD1 (6 bases). The sample comprised blood. The CDR3 reads CASSTVGGGTEAFF. The DNA for the CDR3 is TGTGCCAGCAGCACCGTTGGGGGCGGCACTGAAGCTTTCTTT.